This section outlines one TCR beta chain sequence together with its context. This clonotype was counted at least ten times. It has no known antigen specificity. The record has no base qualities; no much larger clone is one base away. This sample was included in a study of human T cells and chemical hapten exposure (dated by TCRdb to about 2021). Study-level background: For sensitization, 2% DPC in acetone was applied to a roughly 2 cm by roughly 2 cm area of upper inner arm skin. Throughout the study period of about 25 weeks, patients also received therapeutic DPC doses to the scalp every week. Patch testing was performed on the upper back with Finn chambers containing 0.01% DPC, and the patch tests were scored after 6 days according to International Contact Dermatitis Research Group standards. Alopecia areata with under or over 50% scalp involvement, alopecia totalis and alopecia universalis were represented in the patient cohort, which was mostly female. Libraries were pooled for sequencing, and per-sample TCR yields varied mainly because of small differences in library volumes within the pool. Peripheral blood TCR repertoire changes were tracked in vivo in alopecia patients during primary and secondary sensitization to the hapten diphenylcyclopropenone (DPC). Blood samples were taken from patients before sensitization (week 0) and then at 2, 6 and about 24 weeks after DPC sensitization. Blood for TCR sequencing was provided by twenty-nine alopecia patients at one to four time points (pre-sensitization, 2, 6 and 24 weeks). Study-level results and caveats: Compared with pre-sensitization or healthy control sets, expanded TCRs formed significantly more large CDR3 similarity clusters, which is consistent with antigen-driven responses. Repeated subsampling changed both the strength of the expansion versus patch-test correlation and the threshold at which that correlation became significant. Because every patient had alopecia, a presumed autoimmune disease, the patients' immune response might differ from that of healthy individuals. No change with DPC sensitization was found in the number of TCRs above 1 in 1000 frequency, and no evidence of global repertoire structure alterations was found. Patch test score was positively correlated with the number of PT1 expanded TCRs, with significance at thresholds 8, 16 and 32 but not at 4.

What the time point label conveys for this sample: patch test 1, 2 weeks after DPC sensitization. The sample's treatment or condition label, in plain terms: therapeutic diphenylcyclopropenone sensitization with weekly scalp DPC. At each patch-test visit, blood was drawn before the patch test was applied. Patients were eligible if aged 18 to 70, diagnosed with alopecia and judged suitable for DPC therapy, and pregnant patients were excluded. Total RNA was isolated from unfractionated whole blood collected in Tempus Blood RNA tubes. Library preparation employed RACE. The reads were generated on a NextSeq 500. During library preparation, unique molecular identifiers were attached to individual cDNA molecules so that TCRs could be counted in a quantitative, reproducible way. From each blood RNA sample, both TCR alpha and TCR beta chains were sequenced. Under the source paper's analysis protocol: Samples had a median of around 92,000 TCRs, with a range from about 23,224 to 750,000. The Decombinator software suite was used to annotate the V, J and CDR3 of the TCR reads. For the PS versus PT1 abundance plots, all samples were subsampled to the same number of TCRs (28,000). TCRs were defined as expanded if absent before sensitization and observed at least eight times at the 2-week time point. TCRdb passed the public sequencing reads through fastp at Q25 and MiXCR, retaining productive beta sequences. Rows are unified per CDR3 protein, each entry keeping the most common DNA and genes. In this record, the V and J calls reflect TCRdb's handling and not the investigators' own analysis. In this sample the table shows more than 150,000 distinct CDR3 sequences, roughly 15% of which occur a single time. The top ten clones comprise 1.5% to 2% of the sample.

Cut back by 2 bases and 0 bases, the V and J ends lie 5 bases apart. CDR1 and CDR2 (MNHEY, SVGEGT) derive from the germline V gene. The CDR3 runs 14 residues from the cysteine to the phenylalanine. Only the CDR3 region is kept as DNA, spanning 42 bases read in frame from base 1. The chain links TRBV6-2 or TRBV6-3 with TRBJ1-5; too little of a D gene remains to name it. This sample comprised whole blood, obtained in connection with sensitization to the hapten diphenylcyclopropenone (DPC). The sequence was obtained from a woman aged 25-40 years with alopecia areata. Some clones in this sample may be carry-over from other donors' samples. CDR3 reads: CASSYLSSNQPQHF. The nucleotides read TGTGCCAGCAGTTACCTGAGTAGCAATCAGCCCCAGCATTTT.